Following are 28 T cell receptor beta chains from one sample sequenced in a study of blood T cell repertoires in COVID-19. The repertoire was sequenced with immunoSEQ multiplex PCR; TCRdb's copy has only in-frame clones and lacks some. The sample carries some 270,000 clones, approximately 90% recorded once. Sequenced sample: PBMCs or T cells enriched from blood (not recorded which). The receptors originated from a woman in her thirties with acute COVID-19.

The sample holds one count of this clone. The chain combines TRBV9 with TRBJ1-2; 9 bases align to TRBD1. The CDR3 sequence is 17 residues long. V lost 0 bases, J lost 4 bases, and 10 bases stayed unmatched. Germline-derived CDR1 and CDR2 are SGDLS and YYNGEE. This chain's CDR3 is CASSVGGGGQGAYGYTF. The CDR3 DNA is TGTGCCAGCAGCGTAGGCGGCGGGGGACAGGGTGCCTATGGCTACACCTTC.

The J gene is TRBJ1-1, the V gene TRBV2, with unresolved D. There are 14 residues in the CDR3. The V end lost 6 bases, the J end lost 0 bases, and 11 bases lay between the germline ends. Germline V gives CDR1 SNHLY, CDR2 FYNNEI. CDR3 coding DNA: TGTGCCAGCAGGGAAACCGACATGAACACTGAAGCTTTCTTT. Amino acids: CASRETDMNTEAFF.

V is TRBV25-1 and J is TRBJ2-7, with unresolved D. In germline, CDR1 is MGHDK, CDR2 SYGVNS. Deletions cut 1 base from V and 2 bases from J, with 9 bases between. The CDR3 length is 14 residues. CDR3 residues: CASSEFNRPYEQYF. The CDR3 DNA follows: TGTGCCAGCAGTGAATTCAACAGACCCTACGAGCAGTACTTC.

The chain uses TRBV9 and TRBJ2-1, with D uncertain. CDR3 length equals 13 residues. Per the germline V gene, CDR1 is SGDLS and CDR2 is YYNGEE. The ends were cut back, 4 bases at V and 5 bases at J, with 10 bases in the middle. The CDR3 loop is CASSPPTHNEQFF. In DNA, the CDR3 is TGTGCCAGCAGCCCTCCGACTCACAATGAGCAGTTCTTC.

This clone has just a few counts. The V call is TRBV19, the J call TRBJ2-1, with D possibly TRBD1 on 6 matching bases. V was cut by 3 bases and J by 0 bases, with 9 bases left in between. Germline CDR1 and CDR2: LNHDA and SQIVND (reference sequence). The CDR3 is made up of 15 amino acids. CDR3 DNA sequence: TGTGCCAGTAGTATTGACAGGAGCTCCTACAATGAGCAGTTCTTC. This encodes CASSIDRSSYNEQFF.

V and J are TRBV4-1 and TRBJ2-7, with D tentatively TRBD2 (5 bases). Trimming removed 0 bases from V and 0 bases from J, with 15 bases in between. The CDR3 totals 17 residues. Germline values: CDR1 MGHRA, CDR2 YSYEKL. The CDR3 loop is CASSQEEVSPSSYEQYF. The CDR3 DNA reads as TGCGCCAGCAGCCAAGAGGAGGTTTCTCCATCCTCCTACGAGCAGTACTTC.

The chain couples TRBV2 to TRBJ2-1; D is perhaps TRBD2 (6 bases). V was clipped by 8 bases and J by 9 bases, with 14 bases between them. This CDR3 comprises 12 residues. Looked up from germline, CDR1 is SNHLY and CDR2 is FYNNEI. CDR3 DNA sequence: TGTGCCAGCTTCGCTAGCGCGGGTGAGCAGTTCTTC. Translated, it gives CASFASAGEQFF.

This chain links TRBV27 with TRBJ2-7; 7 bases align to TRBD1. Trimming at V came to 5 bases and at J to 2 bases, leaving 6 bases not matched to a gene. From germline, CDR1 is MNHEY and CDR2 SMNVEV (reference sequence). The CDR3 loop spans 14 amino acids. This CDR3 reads CASSITGTAYEQYF. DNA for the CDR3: TGTGCCAGCAGTATCACCGGGACAGCCTACGAGCAGTACTTC.

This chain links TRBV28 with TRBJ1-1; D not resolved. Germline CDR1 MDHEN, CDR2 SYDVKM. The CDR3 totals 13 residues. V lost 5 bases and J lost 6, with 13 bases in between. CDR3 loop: CASSLLRTSEAFF. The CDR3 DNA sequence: TGTGCCAGCAGTCTACTCCGGACTTCTGAAGCTTTCTTT.

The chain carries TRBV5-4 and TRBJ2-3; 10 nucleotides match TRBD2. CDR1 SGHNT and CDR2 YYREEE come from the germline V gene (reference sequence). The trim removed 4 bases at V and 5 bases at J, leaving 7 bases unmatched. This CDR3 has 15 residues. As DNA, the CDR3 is TGTGCCAGCAGCGTGCCGGGACTAGCGCAAGATACGCAGTATTTT. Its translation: CASSVPGLAQDTQYF.

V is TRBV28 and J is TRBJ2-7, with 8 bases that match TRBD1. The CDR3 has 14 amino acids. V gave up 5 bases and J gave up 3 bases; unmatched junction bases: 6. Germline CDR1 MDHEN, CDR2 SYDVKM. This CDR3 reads CASSTPGQDYEQYF. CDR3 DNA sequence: TGTGCCAGCAGTACTCCGGGACAGGACTACGAGCAGTACTTC.

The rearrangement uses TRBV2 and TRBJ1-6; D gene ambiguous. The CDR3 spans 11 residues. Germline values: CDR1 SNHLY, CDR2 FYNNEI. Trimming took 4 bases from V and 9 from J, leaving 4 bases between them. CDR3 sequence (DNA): TGTGCCAGCAGTGTAATTTCACCCCTCCACTTT. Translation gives CASSVISPLHF.

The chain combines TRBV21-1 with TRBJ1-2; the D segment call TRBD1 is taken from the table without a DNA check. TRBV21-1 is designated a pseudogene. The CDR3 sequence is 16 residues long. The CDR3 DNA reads TGTGCCAGCAGCAAAGGCCTCGGCAGGGGTGACTATGGCTACACCTTC. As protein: CASSKGLGRGDYGYTF.

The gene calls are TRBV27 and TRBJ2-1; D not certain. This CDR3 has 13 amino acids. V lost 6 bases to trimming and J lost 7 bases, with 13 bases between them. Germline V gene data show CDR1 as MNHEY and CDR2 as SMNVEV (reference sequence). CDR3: CASSPLNRNEQFF. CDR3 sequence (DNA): TGTGCCAGCAGCCCGCTAAACAGAAATGAGCAGTTCTTC.

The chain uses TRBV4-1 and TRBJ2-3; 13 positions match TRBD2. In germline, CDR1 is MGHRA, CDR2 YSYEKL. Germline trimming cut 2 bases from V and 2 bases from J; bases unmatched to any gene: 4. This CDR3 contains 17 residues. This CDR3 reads CASSQQGLAGNTDTQYF. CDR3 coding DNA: TGCGCCAGCAGCCAACAGGGACTAGCGGGAAACACAGATACGCAGTATTTT.

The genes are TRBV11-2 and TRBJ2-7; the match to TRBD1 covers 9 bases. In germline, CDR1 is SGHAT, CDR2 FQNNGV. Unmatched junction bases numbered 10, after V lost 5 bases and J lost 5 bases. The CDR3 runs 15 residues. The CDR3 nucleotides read TGTGCCAGCAGCGCCTCGATGGGACAGGGCGACGAGCAGTACTTC. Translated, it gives CASSASMGQGDEQYF.

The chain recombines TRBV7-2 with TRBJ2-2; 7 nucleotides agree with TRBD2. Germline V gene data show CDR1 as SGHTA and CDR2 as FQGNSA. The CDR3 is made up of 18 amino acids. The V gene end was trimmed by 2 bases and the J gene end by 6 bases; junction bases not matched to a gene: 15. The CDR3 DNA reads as TGTGCCAGCAGCTTATTAATAGGTGGCGGGAGTTTTCCCGGGGAGCTGTTTTTT. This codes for CASSLLIGGGSFPGELFF.

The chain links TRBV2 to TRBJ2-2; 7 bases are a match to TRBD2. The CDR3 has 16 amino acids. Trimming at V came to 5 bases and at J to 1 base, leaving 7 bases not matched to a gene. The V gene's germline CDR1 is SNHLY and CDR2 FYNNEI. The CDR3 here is CASSHSGGGNTGELFF. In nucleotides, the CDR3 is TGTGCCAGCAGTCACTCGGGGGGAGGGAACACCGGGGAGCTGTTTTTT.

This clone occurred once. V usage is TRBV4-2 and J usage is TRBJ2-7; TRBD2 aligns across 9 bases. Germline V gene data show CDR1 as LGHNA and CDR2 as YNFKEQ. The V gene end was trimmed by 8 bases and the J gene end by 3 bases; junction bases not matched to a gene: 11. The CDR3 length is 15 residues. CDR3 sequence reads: CASGVLAGDGYEQYF. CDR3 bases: TGTGCCAGCGGGGTTTTAGCGGGAGACGGCTACGAGCAGTACTTC.

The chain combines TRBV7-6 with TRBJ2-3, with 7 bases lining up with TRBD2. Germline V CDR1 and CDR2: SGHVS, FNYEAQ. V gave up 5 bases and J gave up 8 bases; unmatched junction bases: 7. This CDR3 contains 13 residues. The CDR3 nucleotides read TGTGCCAGCAGCCAAATGACTAGCCCTACGCAGTATTTT. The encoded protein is CASSQMTSPTQYF.

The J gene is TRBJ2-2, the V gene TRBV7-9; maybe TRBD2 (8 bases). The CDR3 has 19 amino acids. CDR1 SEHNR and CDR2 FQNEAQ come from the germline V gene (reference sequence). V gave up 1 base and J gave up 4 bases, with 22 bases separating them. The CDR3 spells CASSLVLRQGLGITGELFF. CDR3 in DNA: TGTGCCAGCAGCTTAGTGCTCAGACAGGGACTAGGTATCACCGGGGAGCTGTTTTTT.

CDR3 DNA sequence: TGTGCCAGCAGCTTAGTCCTTCGACTTGATGAGCAGTTCTTC. Its protein product is CASSLVLRLDEQFF. The J gene is TRBJ2-1, the V gene TRBV11-2; D gene unclear. In germline, CDR1 is SGHAT, CDR2 FQNNGV. The CDR3 covers 14 residues. Trimming took 1 base from V and 8 from J, leaving 12 bases between them.

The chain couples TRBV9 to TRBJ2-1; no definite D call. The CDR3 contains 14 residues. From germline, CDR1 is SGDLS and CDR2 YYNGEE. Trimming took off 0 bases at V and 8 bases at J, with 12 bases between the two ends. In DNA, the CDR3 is TGTGCCAGCAGCGTAGGGCCTACGGGTGATGAGCAGTTCTTC. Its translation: CASSVGPTGDEQFF.

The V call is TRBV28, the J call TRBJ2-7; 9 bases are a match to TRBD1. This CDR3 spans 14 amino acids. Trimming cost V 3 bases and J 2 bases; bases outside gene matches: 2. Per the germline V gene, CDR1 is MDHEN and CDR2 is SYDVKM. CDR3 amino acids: CASSFRQGAYEQYF. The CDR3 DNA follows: TGTGCCAGCAGTTTCAGACAGGGGGCCTACGAGCAGTACTTC.

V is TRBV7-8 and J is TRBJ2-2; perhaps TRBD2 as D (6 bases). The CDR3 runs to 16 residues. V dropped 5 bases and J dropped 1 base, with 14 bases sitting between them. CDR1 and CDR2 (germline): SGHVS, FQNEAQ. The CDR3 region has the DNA TGTGCCAGCAGCGGTTCCACTAGCTGGAACACCGGGGAGCTGTTTTTT. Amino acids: CASSGSTSWNTGELFF.

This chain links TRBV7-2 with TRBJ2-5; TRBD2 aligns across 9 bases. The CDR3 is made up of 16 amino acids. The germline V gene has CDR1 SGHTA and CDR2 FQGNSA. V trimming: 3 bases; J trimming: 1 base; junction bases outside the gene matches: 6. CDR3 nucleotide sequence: TGTGCCAGCAGCTTTACTAGCGGGCCACTCCAAGAGACCCAGTACTTC. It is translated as CASSFTSGPLQETQYF.

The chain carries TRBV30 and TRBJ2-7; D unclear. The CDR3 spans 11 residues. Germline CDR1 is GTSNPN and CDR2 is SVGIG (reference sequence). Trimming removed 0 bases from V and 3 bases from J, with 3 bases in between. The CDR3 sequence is CAWSVSYEQYF. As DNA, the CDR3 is TGTGCCTGGAGTGTGAGCTACGAGCAGTACTTC.

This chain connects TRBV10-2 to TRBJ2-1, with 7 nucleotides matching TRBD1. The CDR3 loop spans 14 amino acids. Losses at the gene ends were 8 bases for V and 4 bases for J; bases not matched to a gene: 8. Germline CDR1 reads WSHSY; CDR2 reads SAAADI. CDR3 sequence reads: CASLDRERYNEQFF. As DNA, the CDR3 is TGCGCCAGCCTCGACAGGGAGCGTTACAATGAGCAGTTCTTC.